Listed below are T cell receptor beta chains from one sample, sequenced in a study of Graves' ophthalmopathy and Graves' hyperthyroidism. MiXCR, run by TCRdb on the multiplex PCR reads, gives a single entry per CDR3 protein. The sample has about 1.2 million distinct CDR3 sequences; 35% to 40% are singletons. Sequences were obtained from peripheral blood or thyroid tissue (not recorded which). The receptors stem from an adult man with Graves' hyperthyroidism. Each CDR3 is given with its conserved first and last residue. A D gene is named only where the DNA matches it firmly. Rows may omit the clone size; those that give it use once, few, many or a size class.

J,V,D,size,CDR3,DNA
TRBJ2-5,TRBV5-6,.,many,CASSLPQGTGETQYF,TGTGCCAGCAGCTTGCCTCAGGGGACCGGTGAGACCCAGTACTTC
TRBJ1-1,TRBV7-9,.,few,CASSLDLAGGRAFF,TGTGCCAGCAGCTTAGACCTAGCGGGAGGTAGGGCTTTCTTT
TRBJ2-7,TRBV29-1,.,many,CSVEEGQSYEQYF,TGCAGCGTTGAAGAGGGGCAGAGCTACGAGCAGTACTTC
TRBJ2-6,TRBV14,.,many,CASSQKTAGANVLTF,TGTGCCAGCAGCCAGAAGACAGCCGGGGCCAACGTCCTGACTTTC
TRBJ1-2,TRBV29-1,TRBD1,.,CSVDGQGVSYTF,TGCAGCGTTGATGGGCAGGGGGTTAGCTACACCTTC
TRBJ2-5,TRBV9,TRBD1,many,CASSAGTGFEETQYF,TGTGCCAGCAGCGCGGGGACAGGGTTTGAGGAGACCCAGTACTTC
TRBJ1-5,TRBV7-2,.,.,CASSSQKKAQPQHF,TGTGCCAGCAGTTCCCAGAAGAAGGCTCAGCCCCAGCATTTT
TRBJ1-1,TRBV10-2,.,many,CASSEPENTEAFF,TGCGCCAGCAGTGAGCCGGAGAACACTGAAGCTTTCTTT
TRBJ2-7,TRBV6-5,.,few,CASSYSGGNEQYF,TGTGCCAGCAGTTACTCGGGGGGAAACGAGCAGTACTTC
TRBJ2-7,TRBV7-2,.,.,CASSQELRGGSYEQYF,TGCGCCAGCAGCCAAGAGTTGAGGGGTGGGTCCTACGAGCAGTACTTC
TRBJ2-5,TRBV29-1,.,many,CSVEGVGTQATEETQYF,TGCAGCGTTGAAGGGGTGGGTACTCAAGCAACAGAAGAGACCCAGTACTTC
TRBJ1-6,TRBV9,.,many,CASSVDGRDHSPLHF,TGTGCCAGCAGCGTAGACGGCAGGGACCACTCGCCCCTCCACTTT
TRBJ1-5,TRBV10-3,.,once,CAISEPGGGNQPQHF,TGTGCCATCAGTGAGCCGGGGGGGGGCAATCAGCCCCAGCATTTT
TRBJ2-7,TRBV24-1,.,few,CATSDYRDEQYF,TGTGCCACCAGTGATTACAGAGACGAGCAGTACTTC
TRBJ1-1,TRBV2,.,.,CASTQQGNTEAFF,TGTGCCAGCACACAGCAGGGGAACACTGAAGCTTTCTTT
TRBJ2-5,TRBV29-1,.,.,CSVGQDVLEETQYF,TGCAGCGTTGGACAGGACGTACTGGAGGAGACCCAGTACTTC
TRBJ1-2,TRBV13,.,many,CASSLKGGNYGYTF,TGTGCCAGCAGCTTAAAGGGAGGAAACTATGGCTACACCTTC
TRBJ2-2,TRBV2,TRBD2,many,CASSATSVVTGELFF,TGTGCCAGCAGTGCCACTAGCGTGGTCACCGGGGAGCTGTTTTTT
TRBJ1-3,TRBV15,.,.,CATSSRDKINTIYF,TGTGCCACCAGCAGCCGGGACAAGATAAACACCATATATTTT
TRBJ2-5,TRBV10-3,TRBD2,many,CAIRAGTRGGVETQYF,TGTGCCATCAGAGCCGGGACTAGGGGGGGAGTGGAGACCCAGTACTTC
TRBJ1-1,TRBV4-3,.,.,CASSQDRGGANTEAFF,TGCGCCAGCAGCCAAGATCGTGGGGGTGCGAACACTGAAGCTTTCTTT
TRBJ1-2,TRBV2,TRBD1,many,CASRGGQGGWYGYTF,TGTGCCAGCAGGGGCGGACAGGGGGGTTGGTATGGCTACACCTTC
TRBJ1-5,TRBV20-1,TRBD1,few,CSAQRTDRGGMPQHF,TGCAGTGCTCAACGCACCGACAGGGGGGGGATGCCCCAGCATTTT
TRBJ2-7,TRBV5-4,.,.,CASSSSRSKLYEQYF,TGTGCCAGCAGTTCCTCTCGGTCGAAACTCTACGAGCAGTACTTC
TRBJ2-7,TRBV20-1,TRBD1,few,CSARDPDRAYEQYF,TGCAGTGCTAGAGACCCGGACAGGGCCTACGAGCAGTACTTC
TRBJ2-5,TRBV7-8,TRBD2,.,CASSPGVAGTQETQYF,TGTGCCAGCAGCCCGGGGGTAGCGGGGACACAAGAGACCCAGTACTTC
TRBJ2-7,TRBV7-9,.,few,CASISSRTGEGDGITYEQYF,TGTGCCAGCATCTCCTCTCGTACCGGGGAAGGGGACGGAATTACCTACGAGCAGTACTTC
TRBJ1-1,TRBV24-1,TRBD1,many,CATSSAQGADTEAFF,TGTGCCACCAGTTCCGCCCAGGGGGCCGACACTGAAGCTTTCTTT
TRBJ1-2,TRBV20-1,.,.,CSARDGREIEGYTF,TGCAGTGCTAGAGATGGGCGAGAGATAGAAGGCTACACCTTC
TRBJ1-5,TRBV6-6,.,few,CASSYREPRQPQHF,TGTGCCAGCAGTTACAGGGAGCCACGGCAGCCCCAGCATTTT
TRBJ1-5,TRBV19,.,many,CATLSWDSNQPQHF,TGTGCCACTCTCTCCTGGGACAGCAATCAGCCCCAGCATTTT
TRBJ1-1,TRBV20-1,.,.,CRVGGGGTEAFF,TGCAGGGTCGGGGGTGGGGGTACTGAAGCTTTCTTT
TRBJ1-3,TRBV5-1,.,many,CASGAGNTIYF,TGCGCCAGCGGGGCCGGAAACACCATATATTTT
TRBJ2-6,TRBV20-1,.,few,CSASRRGGANVLTF,TGCAGTGCTAGCCGGAGGGGGGGGGCCAACGTCCTGACTTTC
TRBJ1-4,TRBV6-6,.,.,CASSYGQGFEKLFF,TGTGCCAGCAGTTACGGTCAGGGTTTCGAAAAACTGTTTTTT
TRBJ1-2,TRBV28,.,few,CASSKGGQELFGYTF,TGTGCCAGCTCTAAGGGGGGGCAAGAGTTGTTTGGCTACACCTTC
TRBJ1-6,TRBV25-1,.,.,CASSHRGGASHSPLHF,TGTGCCAGCAGCCACCGAGGGGGAGCCTCCCATTCACCCCTCCACTTT
TRBJ2-7,TRBV6-6,TRBD1,few,CASSYSRQGAGEQYF,TGTGCCAGCAGTTACTCGCGGCAGGGGGCGGGAGAGCAGTACTTC
TRBJ2-5,TRBV7-9,.,.,CASSFHGHRGETQYF,TGTGCCAGCAGCTTCCACGGACATAGAGGGGAGACCCAGTACTTC
TRBJ1-2,TRBV28,.,once,CASKSDPRNYGYTF,TGTGCCAGTAAGAGCGATCCTCGTAACTATGGCTACACCTTC
TRBJ1-3,TRBV7-9,.,.,CASSLRPPGNTIYF,TGTGCCAGCAGCTTAAGGCCGCCTGGAAACACCATATATTTT
TRBJ1-3,TRBV28,TRBD1,many,CASSDRAGNTIYF,TGTGCCAGCAGTGACAGGGCTGGAAACACCATATATTTT
TRBJ2-5,TRBV12-3/TRBV12-4,.,few,CASRGGGTYETQYF,TGTGCCAGCCGGGGCGGCGGCACTTATGAGACCCAGTACTTC